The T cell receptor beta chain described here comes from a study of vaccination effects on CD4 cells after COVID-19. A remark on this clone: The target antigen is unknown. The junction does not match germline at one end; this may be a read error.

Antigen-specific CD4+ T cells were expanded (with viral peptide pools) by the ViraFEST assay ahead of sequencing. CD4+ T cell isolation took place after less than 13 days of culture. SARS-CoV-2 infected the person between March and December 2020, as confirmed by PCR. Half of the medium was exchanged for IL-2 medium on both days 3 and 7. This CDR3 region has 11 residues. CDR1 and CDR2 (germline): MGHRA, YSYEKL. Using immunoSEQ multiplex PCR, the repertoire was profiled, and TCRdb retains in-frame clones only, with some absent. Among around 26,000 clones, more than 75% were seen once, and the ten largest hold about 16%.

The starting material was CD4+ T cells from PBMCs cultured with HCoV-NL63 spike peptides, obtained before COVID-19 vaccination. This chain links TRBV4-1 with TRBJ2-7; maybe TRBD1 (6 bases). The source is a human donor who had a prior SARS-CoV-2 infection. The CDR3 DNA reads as TGCGCCAGCAGGGGAAACTTCCGGGACAACTTC. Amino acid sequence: CASRGNFRDNF.